This T cell receptor (beta chain) was retrieved from a study of blood T cell repertoires in COVID-19. For the study at large: PBMCs, B-cell-depleted T cells, or T cells were the source of the cDNA or gDNA that made up the material.

The junction had 6 bases not matched to a gene; V was cut back by 10 bases and J by 0 bases. The CDR3 covers 14 residues. Germline values: CDR1 LNHDA, CDR2 SQIVND (reference sequence). In the original processing: Cell counts per sample came from amplifying reference gene primers. Sequencing used immunoSEQ multiplex PCR; TCRdb keeps in-frame clones, though not all of them. The DNA was the basis for D and trimming; V, J and clone size are from that table. This sample yields some 250,000 clones, of which 86% are seen a single time; 3% to 3.5% belongs to the top ten. The gene calls are TRBV19 and TRBJ2-7; 10 bases map to TRBD1. This receptor was obtained from a woman between 25 and 40 years old who had recovered from COVID-19. Sequencing was done on a sample of peripheral blood. This chain's CDR3 is CATADRGSSYEQYF. The CDR3 coding sequence is TGTGCCACTGCGGACAGGGGGAGCTCCTACGAGCAGTACTTC.